The 20 T cell receptor beta chains presented below share a single source sample, sequenced in a study of beta chain features in type 1 diabetes. The investigators reverse transcribed all of the isolated RNA, so they sequenced expressed TCRB transcripts. The method was immunoSEQ multiplex PCR; TCRdb's version includes in-frame clones alone and lacks a portion of them. The table has 300,000 to 400,000 clones, about 11% seen once. The sample comprised naive CD4+ T cells from blood. The source of these receptors is a woman younger than 45 in good health.

The chain employs TRBV18 and TRBJ1-1; a possible D gene is TRBD1 (6 bases). Germline values: CDR1 KGHSH, CDR2 LQKENI. The CDR3 is 14 amino acids. Trimming removed 2 bases at V and 1 base at J, with 8 bases between. CDR3 coding DNA: TGTGCCAGCTCACCAGGGACACCGAACACTGAAGCTTTCTTT. The encoded protein is CASSPGTPNTEAFF. Full variable domain (missing parts from reference TRBV18 and TRBJ1-1): NAGVMQNPRHLVRRRGQEARLRCSPMKGHSHVYWYRQLPEEGLKFMVYLQKENIIDESGMPKERFSAEFPKEGPSILRIQQVVRGDSAAYFCASSPGTPNTEAFFGQGTRLTVV.

This clone was seen only a few times. This rearrangement joins TRBV29-1 to TRBJ2-5; D may be TRBD2 (6 bases). V dropped 4 bases and J dropped 1 base, with 16 bases sitting between them. CDR1 is SQVTM, CDR2 ANQGSEA, per germline. The CDR3 contains 15 residues. The CDR3 loop is CSVGPGLGPQETQYF. The CDR3 DNA is TGCAGCGTTGGTCCGGGACTGGGGCCCCAAGAGACCCAGTACTTC.

A few counts support this clone. The genes are TRBV4-2 and TRBJ2-2; the match to TRBD2 covers 11 bases. CDR3 size: 17 residues. J was trimmed by 5 bases and V by 7 bases; bases with no gene match: 12. The V gene's germline CDR1 is LGHNA and CDR2 YNFKEQ. The CDR3 DNA reads as TGTGCCAGCACCCCACGGCTAGCGGGAGGTGGGACCGGGGAGCTGTTTTTT. Translating it yields CASTPRLAGGGTGELFF.

This clone was found a few times. The chain carries TRBV27 and TRBJ2-5; 7 positions match TRBD2. The CDR3 is made up of 17 amino acids. The germline CDR1 and CDR2 sequences are MNHEY and SMNVEV (reference sequence). With V trimmed by 2 bases and J by 2 bases, 11 bases remained unmatched. DNA of the CDR3: TGTGCCAGCAGTTTAACAGGATACGCTAGCGGACAAGAGACCCAGTACTTC. Translating gives CASSLTGYASGQETQYF.

This clone has a handful of counts. The chain links TRBV5-5 to TRBJ2-5; 8 nucleotides agree with TRBD2. V trimming: 5 bases; J trimming: 1 base; junction bases outside the gene matches: 4. Germline loops: CDR1 SGHKS, CDR2 YYEKEE (reference sequence). The length of the CDR3 is 14 residues. The CDR3 region is CASSRSGAQETQYF. The CDR3 DNA sequence: TGTGCCAGCAGTCGTAGCGGGGCCCAAGAGACCCAGTACTTC.

This clone has more than one count but fewer than ten. J is TRBJ2-3 and V is TRBV28, with 12 bases identical to TRBD2. This CDR3 comprises 14 residues. Germline V CDR1 and CDR2: MDHEN, SYDVKM. The trim removed 6 bases at V and 6 bases at J, leaving 4 bases unmatched. DNA for the CDR3: TGTGCCAGCAGGACTAGCGGGAGAGGTGATACGCAGTATTTT. Translating gives CASRTSGRGDTQYF.

This clone came up a few times. The chain carries TRBV7-2 and TRBJ2-1; 7 nucleotides line up with TRBD1. The germline gives CDR1 SGHTA, CDR2 FQGNSA. CDR3 size: 15 residues. With V trimmed by 0 bases and J by 9 bases, 8 bases remained unmatched. DNA for the CDR3: TGTGCCAGCAGCTTAGCGGGACAGTCCATTGGTGAGCAGTTCTTC. The encoded protein is CASSLAGQSIGEQFF.

The rearrangement joins TRBV7-2 to TRBJ2-3, with 7 bases identical to TRBD1. This CDR3 contains 16 residues. Germline CDR1 SGHTA, CDR2 FQGNSA. The V and J ends lost 4 bases and 3 bases, in that order; junction bases with no gene match: 10. CDR3 protein: CASSSRHGRGTDTQYF. The CDR3, as DNA: TGTGCCAGCAGCTCCCGCCACGGCAGGGGGACAGATACGCAGTATTTT. The full variable domain, in which reference TRBV7-2 and TRBJ2-3 provide the parts outside the CDR3, is GAGVSQSPSNKVTEKGKDVELRCDPISGHTALYWYRQSLGQGLEFLIYFQGNSAPDKSGLPSDRFSAERTGGSVSTLTIQRTQQEDSAVYLCASSSRHGRGTDTQYFGPGTRLTVL.

This clone has more than one count but fewer than ten. The sample has other DNA sequences that encode this CDR3 too. The CDR3 bases are TGCAGCGTTGAAAAGAGTAGCTACAATGAGCAGTTCTTC. Residues: CSVEKSSYNEQFF. V gene TRBV29-1 combines with J gene TRBJ2-1; D gene uncertain. V lost 2 bases and J 3 bases, leaving 8 bases between the germline ends. The CDR3 covers 13 residues. The germline gives CDR1 SQVTM, CDR2 ANQGSEA.

The table lists this clone with a few counts. The chain combines TRBV27 with TRBJ1-2, with 7 bases aligning to TRBD1. J was trimmed by 4 bases and V by 6 bases; bases with no gene match: 8. CDR3 length: 14 residues. Looked up from germline, CDR1 is MNHEY and CDR2 is SMNVEV (reference sequence). The CDR3 bases are TGTGCCAGCAGAGTTACAGGGGCACCCTATGGCTACACCTTC. Translation: CASRVTGAPYGYTF.

The chain is built from TRBV9 and TRBJ2-3; TRBD2 might be the D (6 bases). Germline V CDR1 and CDR2: SGDLS, YYNGEE. With 3 bases removed from V and 5 bases from J, the gap between germline ends came to 7 bases. This CDR3 has 12 residues. The CDR3 loop is CASSAGGDTQYF. The CDR3 DNA sequence: TGTGCCAGCAGCGCCGGGGGAGATACGCAGTATTTT. The entire variable domain, with the rest obtained from reference TRBV9 and TRBJ2-3, is as follows: DSGVTQTPKHLITATGQRVTLRCSPRSGDLSVYWYQQSLDQGLQFLIQYYNGEERAKGNILERFSAQQFPDLHSELNLSSLELGDSALYFCASSAGGDTQYFGPGTRLTVL.

In this sample, this clone turned up a few times. V gene TRBV30 combines with J gene TRBJ1-5; maybe TRBD1 (6 bases). The germline V gene has CDR1 GTSNPN and CDR2 SVGIG (reference sequence). Trimming took 1 base from V and 7 from J, leaving 14 bases between them. The CDR3 has 14 residues. CDR3 bases: TGTGCCTGGAGTGCTGACAGGCAGGGCCAGCCCCAGCATTTT. Translating it yields CAWSADRQGQPQHF.

This clone turned up a few times. J is TRBJ2-7 and V is TRBV6-5; no clear D. The germline V gene encodes CDR1 MNHEY and CDR2 SVGAGI. The V end was cut by 6 bases, the J end by 0 bases, with 12 bases between. The CDR3 has 14 amino acids. CDR3 amino acids: CASRRWQTSYEQYF. CDR3 nucleotides: TGTGCCAGCAGGAGGTGGCAGACCTCCTACGAGCAGTACTTC.

V is TRBV19 and J is TRBJ2-1, with D possibly matching TRBD1 (6 bases). The CDR3 loop spans 11 amino acids. Germline CDR1 LNHDA, CDR2 SQIVND (reference sequence). Trimming pared 4 bases from V and 12 bases from J, leaving 10 bases between. The CDR3 DNA is TGTGCCAGTAGTACCCACAGGGCGCAGTTCTTC. Its protein product is CASSTHRAQFF. The full variable domain, in which reference TRBV19 and TRBJ2-1 provide the parts outside the CDR3, is DGGITQSPKYLFRKEGQNVTLSCEQNLNHDAMYWYRQDPGQGLRLIYYSQIVNDFQKGDIAEGYSVSREKKESFPLTVTSAQKNPTAFYLCASSTHRAQFFGPGTRLTVL.

This clone has just a few counts. The J gene is TRBJ2-7, the V gene TRBV4-3; 8 bases agree with TRBD1. Trimming took 3 bases from V and 2 from J; bases not matched to a gene: 9. The CDR3 spans 16 residues. In germline, CDR1 is LGHNA, CDR2 YSLEER. The CDR3 spells CASSHNTGGSPYEQYF. The CDR3 DNA is TGCGCCAGCAGCCATAACACAGGGGGGTCCCCCTACGAGCAGTACTTC.

This clone was seen more than once but under ten times. The chain joins TRBV14 to TRBJ1-2, with D maybe TRBD1 (6 bases). The germline V gene has CDR1 SGHDN and CDR2 FVKESK. The V and J ends lost 0 bases and 0 bases respectively, with 14 bases between them. CDR3 length: 17 amino acids. The CDR3 region is CASSQDLRTATNYGYTF. The CDR3 nucleotides are TGTGCCAGCAGCCAAGATTTAAGGACAGCAACTAACTATGGCTACACCTTC.

This clone has only a few counts. The chain carries TRBV9 and TRBJ2-2; 9 nucleotides align to TRBD2. Germline-derived CDR1 and CDR2 are SGDLS and YYNGEE. The length of the CDR3 is 15 residues. Trimming took 5 bases from V and 3 from J; bases not matched to a gene: 5. CDR3 region: CASRKREVDTGELFF. CDR3 DNA: TGTGCCAGCAGGAAGCGGGAGGTGGACACCGGGGAGCTGTTTTTT.

V gene TRBV5-1 combines with J gene TRBJ1-2; D uncertain. The CDR3 is 14 amino acids. V lost 0 bases, J lost 4 bases, and 10 bases lay in between. From germline, CDR1 is SGHRS and CDR2 YFSETQ. The CDR3 loop is CASSLEEGSYGYTF. The CDR3 nucleotides are TGCGCCAGCAGCTTGGAAGAGGGCTCCTATGGCTACACCTTC. The full variable domain, its missing parts supplied by reference TRBV5-1 and TRBJ1-2, is KAGVTQTPRYLIKTRGQQVTLSCSPISGHRSVSWYQQTPGQGLQFLFEYFSETQRNKGNFPGRFSGRQFSNSRSEMNVSTLELGDSALYLCASSLEEGSYGYTFGSGTRLTVV.

The table lists this clone with a count of one. The V and J genes are TRBV28 and TRBJ1-2; D is perhaps TRBD1 (5 bases). This CDR3 spans 16 amino acids. Germline CDR1 is MDHEN and CDR2 is SYDVKM. V dropped 3 bases and J dropped 0 bases, with 14 bases sitting between them. The DNA for the CDR3 is TGTGCCAGCAGTTTGTCCCAGGGAAATACTAACTATGGCTACACCTTC. It codes for CASSLSQGNTNYGYTF.

This clone came up a few times. V is TRBV9 and J is TRBJ2-5; D gene unclear. Germline assignment: CDR1 SGDLS and CDR2 YYNGEE. The CDR3 extends over 13 amino acids. V lost 2 bases, J lost 3 bases, and 8 bases lay in between. In nucleotides, the CDR3 is TGTGCCAGCAGCGTCCACCCGGAAGAGACCCAGTACTTC. It codes for CASSVHPEETQYF.